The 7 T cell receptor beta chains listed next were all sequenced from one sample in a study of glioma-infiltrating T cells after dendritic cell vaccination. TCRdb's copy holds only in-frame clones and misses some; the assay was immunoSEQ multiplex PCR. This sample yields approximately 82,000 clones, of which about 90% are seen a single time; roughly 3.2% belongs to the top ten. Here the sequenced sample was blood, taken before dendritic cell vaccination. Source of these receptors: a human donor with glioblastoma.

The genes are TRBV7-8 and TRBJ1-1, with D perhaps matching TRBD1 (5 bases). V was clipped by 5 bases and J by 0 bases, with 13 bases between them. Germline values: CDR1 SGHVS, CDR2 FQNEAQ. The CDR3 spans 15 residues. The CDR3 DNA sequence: TGTGCCAGCAGCCCAAATTCACAGGTGAACACTGAAGCTTTCTTT. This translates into CASSPNSQVNTEAFF.

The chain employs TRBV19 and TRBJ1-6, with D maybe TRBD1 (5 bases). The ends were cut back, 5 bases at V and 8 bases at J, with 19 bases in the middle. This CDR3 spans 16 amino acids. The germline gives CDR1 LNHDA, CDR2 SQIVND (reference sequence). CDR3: CASSRGTPNWDSPLHF. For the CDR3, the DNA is TGTGCCAGTAGTCGGGGGACTCCTAATTGGGATTCACCCCTCCACTTT.

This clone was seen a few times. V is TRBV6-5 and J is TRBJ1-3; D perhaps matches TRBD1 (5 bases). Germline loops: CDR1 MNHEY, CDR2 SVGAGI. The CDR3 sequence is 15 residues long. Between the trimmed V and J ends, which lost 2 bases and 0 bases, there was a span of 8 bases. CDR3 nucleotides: TGTGCCAGCAGTTACGGGGGGAGCTCTGGAAACACCATATATTTT. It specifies CASSYGGSSGNTIYF.

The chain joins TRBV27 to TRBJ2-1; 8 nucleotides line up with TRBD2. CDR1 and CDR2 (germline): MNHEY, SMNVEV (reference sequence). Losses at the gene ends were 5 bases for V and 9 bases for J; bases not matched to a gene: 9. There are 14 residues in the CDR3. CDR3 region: CASSGTSGQFEQFF. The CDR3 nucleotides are TGTGCCAGCAGTGGAACTAGCGGACAGTTTGAGCAGTTCTTC.

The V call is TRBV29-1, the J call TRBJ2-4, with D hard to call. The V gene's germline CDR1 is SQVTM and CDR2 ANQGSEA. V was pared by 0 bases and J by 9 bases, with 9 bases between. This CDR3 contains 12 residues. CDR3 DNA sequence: TGCAGCGTTGAAGACACAGTCGGCATTCAGTACTTC. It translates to CSVEDTVGIQYF. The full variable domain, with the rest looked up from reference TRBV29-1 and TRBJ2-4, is SAVISQKPSRDICQRGTSLTIQCQVDSQVTMMFWYRQQPGQSLTLIATANQGSEATYESGFVIDKFPISRPNLTFSTLTVSNMSPEDSSIYLCSVEDTVGIQYFGAGTRLSVL.

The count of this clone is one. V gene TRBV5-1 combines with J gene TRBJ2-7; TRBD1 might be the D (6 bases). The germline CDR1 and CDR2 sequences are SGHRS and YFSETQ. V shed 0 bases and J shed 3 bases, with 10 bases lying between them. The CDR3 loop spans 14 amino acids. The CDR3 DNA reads TGCGCCAGCAGCTTGGCCTTGGACAGCTACGAGCAGTACTTC. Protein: CASSLALDSYEQYF.

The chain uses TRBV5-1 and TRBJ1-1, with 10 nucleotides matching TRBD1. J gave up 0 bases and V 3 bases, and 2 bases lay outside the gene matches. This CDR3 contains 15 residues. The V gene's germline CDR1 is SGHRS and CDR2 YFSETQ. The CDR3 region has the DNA TGCGCCAGCAGCTCAGGGACAGGGGTGAACACTGAAGCTTTCTTT. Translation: CASSSGTGVNTEAFF.